These T cell receptor beta chains were read from a single sample in a study of blood T cell repertoires in COVID-19. The method was immunoSEQ multiplex PCR; TCRdb's version includes in-frame clones alone and lacks a portion of them. The profile shows tens of thousands of clones, 65% to 90% of them singletons. The sequenced sample consisted of peripheral blood. These receptors came from a man of 80 years or more with acute or convalescent COVID-19. Each CDR3 is given with its conserved first and last residue. A D gene is named only where the DNA matches it firmly. A row's size may be missing; if present it is once, few, many or a size class.

>TRBJ2-7|TRBD1|14|TRBV6-5|NA
TGTGCCAGCAAGGCGGGACAGGGGATCTACGAGCAGTACTTC
CASKAGQGIYEQYF
>TRBJ2-7|NA|14|TRBV7-2|once
TGTGCCAGCAGCCTCTACACGACATCCCTAGAGCAGTACTTC
CASSLYTTSLEQYF
>TRBJ1-4|TRBD1|14|TRBV28|NA
TGTGCCAGCAGCCTGACAGGGTATGCTGAAAAACTGTTTTTT
CASSLTGYAEKLFF
>TRBJ1-1|NA|14|TRBV6-6|NA
TGTGCCAGCAGTCCCCAGGGATTGAACACTGAAGCTTTCTTT
CASSPQGLNTEAFF
>TRBJ2-5|NA|14|TRBV5-4|NA
TGTGCCAGCAGCTTGGAGGGGTTTCAAGAGACCCAGTACTTC
CASSLEGFQETQYF
>TRBJ2-3|TRBD1|15|TRBV5-1|NA
TGCGCCAGCAGCTCTAGGACAGGCCGCGAAGATACGCAGTATTTT
CASSSRTGREDTQYF
>TRBJ1-1|NA|13|TRBV14|NA
TGTGCCAGCAGCCAAGGGAACAGGTATGAAGCTTTCTTT
CASSQGNRYEAFF
>TRBJ2-4|TRBD2|15|TRBV6-5|NA
TGTGCCAGCAGTTTTAGCGGGACAACCAAAAACATTCAGTACTTC
CASSFSGTTKNIQYF
>TRBJ2-7|TRBD2|14|TRBV3-1/TRBV3-2|NA
TGTGCCAGCAGCCAGACTAGCAGCTCCTACGAGCAGTACTTC
CASSQTSSSYEQYF
>TRBJ2-7|TRBD2|13|TRBV18|NA
TGTGCCAGCTCCACGGTCCCGGGGGGCGAGCAGTACTTC
CASSTVPGGEQYF
>TRBJ2-5|NA|13|TRBV14|NA
TGTGCCAGCAGCCTGGACAATCAAGAGACCCAGTACTTC
CASSLDNQETQYF